Listed below are T cell receptor beta chains from one sample, sequenced in a study of shared clonotypes between healthy human individuals. TCRdb's copy holds only in-frame clones and misses some; the assay was immunoSEQ multiplex PCR. Found here are around 340,000 clones, 73% of them singletons; the top ten hold roughly 10%. The sequenced sample consisted of memory CD4+ T cells sorted from blood. The receptors shown here come from a young man in good health. Both conserved end residues are part of each CDR3. A D gene is named only where the DNA matches it firmly. Rows may omit the clone size; those that give it use once, few, many or a size class.

>TRBV28|TRBD1|TRBJ1-5|NA
CASSPGGAGNQPQHF
TGTGCCAGCAGTCCAGGGGGCGCGGGCAATCAGCCCCAGCATTTT
>TRBV18|NA|TRBJ1-4|NA
CASSPSSTTNEKLFF
TGTGCCAGCTCACCCTCGTCGACAACTAATGAAAAACTGTTTTTT
>TRBV5-8|TRBD1|TRBJ2-1|few
CASSPRDRKLNEQFF
TGTGCCAGCAGCCCCAGGGACAGAAAACTTAATGAGCAGTTCTTC
>TRBV15|TRBD1|TRBJ2-2|NA
CATSRQGAGTGELFF
TGTGCCACCAGCAGACAGGGGGCGGGGACCGGGGAGCTGTTTTTT
>TRBV12-5|TRBD1|TRBJ1-1|NA
CATRTGTMNTEAFF
TGTGCTACCCGGACAGGGACCATGAACACTGAAGCTTTCTTT
>TRBV2|NA|TRBJ2-2|NA
CASDRLGSGELFF
TGTGCCAGCGACAGGTTAGGGTCCGGGGAGCTGTTTTTT
>TRBV5-1|NA|TRBJ2-7|NA
CASSFGPEQYF
TGCGCCAGCAGCTTCGGACCGGAGCAGTACTTC
>TRBV5-6|TRBD1|TRBJ1-2|NA
CASSFKGTGRPYGYTF
TGTGCCAGCAGCTTTAAGGGGACAGGGCGCCCCTATGGCTACACCTTC
>TRBV18|TRBD1|TRBJ2-6|NA
CASSQFPGQGATGANVLTF
TGTGCCAGCTCACAGTTCCCGGGACAGGGGGCAACAGGGGCCAACGTCCTGACTTTC
>TRBV20-1|NA|TRBJ1-2|few
CSARILGGYTF
TGCAGTGCTAGGATTCTGGGTGGCTACACCTTC
>TRBV28|NA|TRBJ2-7|NA
CASISRESYEQYF
TGTGCCAGCATTTCGAGGGAATCCTACGAGCAGTACTTC
>TRBV5-8|NA|TRBJ2-7|NA
CASSLAGADEQYF
TGTGCCAGCAGCTTGGCCGGGGCTGACGAGCAGTACTTC
>TRBV6-5|NA|TRBJ2-7|NA
CASRQGTSPVEQYF
TGTGCCAGCCGCCAAGGGACTTCCCCCGTGGAGCAGTACTTC
>TRBV19|NA|TRBJ1-2|NA
CASSIDQASVYGYTF
TGTGCCAGTAGTATAGATCAAGCATCCGTCTATGGCTACACCTTC
>TRBV29-1|NA|TRBJ2-2|NA
CSVVQSITGELFF
TGCAGCGTTGTACAATCGATCACCGGGGAGCTGTTTTTT
>TRBV7-9|TRBD2|TRBJ2-2|NA
CASSFLAGSFAGELFF
TGTGCCAGCAGCTTTCTAGCGGGATCATTTGCCGGGGAGCTGTTTTTT
>TRBV28|NA|TRBJ1-2|NA
CASSPPGTYGYTF
TGTGCCAGCAGCCCCCCGGGCACCTATGGCTACACCTTC
>TRBV6-1|TRBD1|TRBJ1-5|few
CASSRDRGGPQHF
TGTGCCAGCAGTAGGGACAGGGGAGGGCCCCAGCATTTT
>TRBV28|NA|TRBJ2-5|few
CASSLHLGETQYF
TGTGCCAGCAGTTTACATCTAGGGGAGACCCAGTACTTC
>TRBV28|NA|TRBJ2-2|NA
CASSEPGPKNTGELFF
TGTGCCAGCAGTGAGCCGGGACCGAAGAACACCGGGGAGCTGTTTTTT
>TRBV7-2|TRBD1|TRBJ1-5|NA
CASSPQGHNQPQHF
TGTGCCAGCAGCCCACAGGGGCACAATCAGCCCCAGCATTTT
>TRBV5-6|NA|TRBJ1-4|NA
CASSLAAEKLFF
TGTGCCAGCAGCTTGGCCGCAGAAAAACTGTTTTTT
>TRBV19|TRBD2|TRBJ2-3|few
CASSLLGTSTSDTQYF
TGTGCCAGTAGTCTGCTCGGGACTAGTACTTCGGATACGCAGTATTTT
>TRBV29-1|NA|TRBJ2-6|NA
CSVGSGANVLTF
TGCAGCGTTGGGTCAGGGGCCAACGTCCTGACTTTC
>TRBV5-6|NA|TRBJ1-2|NA
CASTNWGGMTRGYTF
TGTGCCAGCACCAACTGGGGAGGGATGACGCGTGGCTACACCTTC
>TRBV7-3|TRBD2|TRBJ2-1|NA
CASSAKSGGGYNEQFF
TGTGCCAGCAGCGCGAAGAGCGGGGGGGGCTACAATGAGCAGTTCTTC
>TRBV11-2|NA|TRBJ1-4|NA
CASKGQQVEKLFF
TGTGCCAGTAAGGGACAACAGGTTGAAAAACTGTTTTTT
>TRBV2|NA|TRBJ2-7|once
CASLRPGGINEQYF
TGTGCCAGCCTCCGCCCAGGGGGGATCAACGAGCAGTACTTC
>TRBV19|NA|TRBJ1-5|few
CASSLIRTGNQPQHF
TGTGCCAGTAGCTTAATCCGGACGGGGAATCAGCCCCAGCATTTT
>TRBV28|NA|TRBJ2-5|NA
CASSRFGGTQETQYF
TGTGCCAGCAGTCGCTTCGGCGGGACACAAGAGACCCAGTACTTC
>TRBV9|TRBD2|TRBJ2-3|few
CASSVVAGAGGSTDTQYF
TGTGCCAGCAGCGTAGTTGCCGGAGCGGGAGGGTCGACAGATACGCAGTATTTT
>TRBV25-1|TRBD1|TRBJ2-2|NA
CASRLGTANTGELFF
TGTGCCAGCAGACTAGGGACAGCGAACACCGGGGAGCTGTTTTTT
>TRBV11-2|NA|TRBJ2-7|once
CASSLVDYEQYF
TGTGCCAGCAGCTTAGTCGACTACGAGCAGTACTTC
>TRBV6-5|NA|TRBJ1-1|NA
CASSRGRNTEAFF
TGTGCCAGCAGTCGGGGCAGGAACACTGAAGCTTTCTTT
>TRBV18|NA|TRBJ2-7|few
CASSPGQTYEQYF
TGTGCCAGCTCACCCGGACAGACCTACGAGCAGTACTTC
>TRBV7-2|NA|TRBJ2-3|NA
CASSSRQATLGTDTQYF
TGTGCCAGCAGCTCACGACAGGCCACTTTGGGGACAGATACGCAGTATTTT
>TRBV7-2|NA|TRBJ2-4|NA
CASSLALNIQYF
TGTGCCAGCAGCTTAGCTTTAAACATTCAGTACTTC
>TRBV28|NA|TRBJ1-5|NA
CASSPRGGNQPQHF
TGTGCCAGCAGCCCCCGGGGCGGGAATCAGCCCCAGCATTTT
>TRBV28|NA|TRBJ2-3|NA
CATTGPGTDTQYF
TGTGCCACCACCGGACCCGGCACAGATACGCAGTATTTT
>TRBV10-2|NA|TRBJ2-2|NA
CASSEWNTGELFF
TGCGCCAGCAGTGAGTGGAACACCGGGGAGCTGTTTTTT
>TRBV5-4|NA|TRBJ1-2|NA
CASSATEGTVGGYGYTF
TGTGCCAGCAGCGCCACCGAAGGGACGGTGGGTGGCTATGGCTACACCTTC
>TRBV7-2|TRBD2|TRBJ2-5|NA
CASSLASGLRGETQYF
TGTGCCAGCAGCTTAGCTAGCGGGTTGAGAGGTGAGACCCAGTACTTC
>TRBV10-3|NA|TRBJ2-1|NA
CAISDLASYNEQFF
TGTGCCATCAGCGACCTAGCGTCCTACAATGAGCAGTTCTTC
>TRBV11-2|TRBD2|TRBJ2-1|NA
CASRKSGRLFNEQFF
TGTGCCAGCAGAAAAAGCGGGAGATTGTTCAATGAGCAGTTCTTC
>TRBV28|NA|TRBJ2-3|few
CASSRRESHTDTQYF
TGTGCCAGCAGCCGACGGGAAAGCCATACAGATACGCAGTATTTT
>TRBV7-9|NA|TRBJ1-3|NA
CASSLITGTNLGNTIYF
TGTGCCAGCAGCTTAATCACCGGGACGAACCTTGGAAACACCATATATTTT
>TRBV10-2|NA|TRBJ1-1|NA
CASSDRAEAFF
TGCGCCAGCAGTGATCGCGCTGAAGCTTTCTTT